These T cell receptor beta chains were read from a single sample in a study of OX40 agonist ivuxolimab in advanced cancers. Assay used: immunoSEQ multiplex PCR; TCRdb lists only in-frame clones, some missing. The repertoire holds some 140,000 clones, with approximately 90% as singletons. The material was CD4+ or CD8+ T cells sorted from blood, obtained in a trial of the OX40 agonist ivuxolimab. These receptors came from an adult with an advanced solid tumor such as melanoma, head and neck, liver or kidney cancer. Both conserved end residues are part of each CDR3. A D gene is named only where the DNA matches it firmly. For some rows the clone size is stated as once, few or many, or as a class when expanded; others skip it.

cdr3_nt cdr3_aa v_call cdr3_length clone_size j_call d_call
TGCGCCAGCAGCTTGGACAGGGGGGGTGAAAAACTGTTTTTT CASSLDRGGEKLFF TRBV5-1 14 NA TRBJ1-4 TRBD1
TGCGCCAGCGGTGATACAGGGGGCTTCGGGAATGAGCAGTTCTTC CASGDTGGFGNEQFF TRBV5-1 15 NA TRBJ2-1 TRBD1
TGTGCCAGCGTACAGGGGGGGGTCCGCTATGGCTACACCTTC CASVQGGVRYGYTF TRBV28 14 NA TRBJ1-2 TRBD1
TGCGCCAGCAGCATCCAGGGAGGCTACGAGCAGTACTTC CASSIQGGYEQYF TRBV5-1 13 once TRBJ2-7 NA
TGTGCCAGCAGCGTCGGGGTCTATGGCTACACCTTC CASSVGVYGYTF TRBV9 12 NA TRBJ1-2 NA
TGTGCCAGCAGTGAACGGGACGAGCAGTACTTC CASSERDEQYF TRBV6-1 11 NA TRBJ2-7 NA
TGTGCCAGCAGCTCTACTACAGGGGGCCAAGAGACCCAGTACTTC CASSSTTGGQETQYF TRBV6-6 15 NA TRBJ2-5 TRBD1
TGTGCCAGCAGCCAACCCACCCCGGGAGAGTCAGATACGCAGTATTTT CASSQPTPGESDTQYF TRBV9 16 NA TRBJ2-3 NA
TGTGCCAGCAGCCCAAATTGGCTAGCGGGAGTCAGCAGCGGAGGCGAGCAGTACTTC CASSPNWLAGVSSGGEQYF TRBV11-2 19 NA TRBJ2-7 TRBD2
TGTGCCAGTAGTGTCCAAAGGACAGGGGTAGTTGCCCATCAGCCCCAGCATTTT CASSVQRTGVVAHQPQHF TRBV19 18 NA TRBJ1-5 TRBD1
TGTGCCTGGAGGGGGGACTCTGGAAACACCATATATTTT CAWRGDSGNTIYF TRBV30 13 NA TRBJ1-3 NA
TGTGCCAAAGGGGGCCAGTTGGAACTTTATGGCTACACCTTC CAKGGQLELYGYTF TRBV2 14 NA TRBJ1-2 TRBD1
TGTGCCAGCAGTTACTCGACAGGGACCTACAATGAGCAGTTCTTC CASSYSTGTYNEQFF TRBV6-5 15 NA TRBJ2-1 TRBD1
TGTGCCAGCAGCCGAGGGGGCGCAAATTCACCCCTCCACTTT CASSRGGANSPLHF TRBV7-3 14 NA TRBJ1-6 TRBD1
TGTGCCAGCAGCACGCGGACAGGACGTCAGCCCCAGCATTTT CASSTRTGRQPQHF TRBV7-2 14 NA TRBJ1-5 TRBD1
TGTGCCAGCAGCTTAGTAAGCTACGAGCAGTACTTC CASSLVSYEQYF TRBV7-2 12 NA TRBJ2-7 NA
TGTGCCAGCAGTGCCAGACAGGGGTGGCCCAAAAACATTCAGTACTTC CASSARQGWPKNIQYF TRBV28 16 NA TRBJ2-4 TRBD1
TGTGCCATCAGTAGGGCAGGGGGCAATCAGCCCCAGCATTTT CAISRAGGNQPQHF TRBV10-3 14 NA TRBJ1-5 NA
TGTGCCAGCAGCCCAGGAACTCTAGGAAACACCATATATTTT CASSPGTLGNTIYF TRBV7-2 14 once TRBJ1-3 NA
TGTGCCAGCAGCTTCCAGGGCTCTGGAAACACCATATATTTT CASSFQGSGNTIYF TRBV7-2 14 once TRBJ1-3 NA
TGTGCCAGCAGTGAAACCCGCGGGGCAAGTGGTGGTGAAAAACTGTTTTTT CASSETRGASGGEKLFF TRBV2 17 once TRBJ1-4 NA
TGTGCCACCAGCAGAGGGACTTCTGACACCTACGAGCAGTACTTC CATSRGTSDTYEQYF TRBV15 15 NA TRBJ2-7 NA
TGCGCCAGCAGCCCGGACCGAGACGGGTCTGGAAACACCATATATTTT CASSPDRDGSGNTIYF TRBV4-3 16 NA TRBJ1-3 NA
TGTGCCAGCAGCTTAGTTGCCCTGGAAAAACTGTTTTTT CASSLVALEKLFF TRBV7-9 13 NA TRBJ1-4 NA
TGTGCCAGCAGCCGGGACTCGTCCTACGAGCAGTACTTC CASSRDSSYEQYF TRBV4-2 13 once TRBJ2-7 NA
TGCAGCGTTGATCGGGGAAACACCATATATTTT CSVDRGNTIYF TRBV29-1 11 few TRBJ1-3 NA
TGCGCCAGCAGCCAAGAACCAGGGATCCAAGAGACCCAGTACTTC CASSQEPGIQETQYF TRBV4-1 15 NA TRBJ2-5 NA
TGCGCCAGCAGCGCCGGGCCGACGGGACAGGGGTACCAGCCCCAGCATTTT CASSAGPTGQGYQPQHF TRBV5-1 17 NA TRBJ1-5 TRBD1
TGTGCCAGCAGCCGTAGTCAACCGGGTGGCTACACCTTC CASSRSQPGGYTF TRBV5-4 13 NA TRBJ1-2 NA
TGTGCCAGCAGTTACTCGGGACAGGGAGGCGAGCAGTACTTC CASSYSGQGGEQYF TRBV6-5 14 NA TRBJ2-7 TRBD1
TGCGCCAGCAGCTTAGGCAGCAATAATTCACCCCTCCACTTT CASSLGSNNSPLHF TRBV5-1 14 NA TRBJ1-6 NA
TGCGCCAGCAGCTTGGTGGGGACAGGGAGCACCGGGGAGCTGTTTTTT CASSLVGTGSTGELFF TRBV5-1 16 NA TRBJ2-2 TRBD1
TGTGCCAGTAGCGGGCCGTCCTACGAGCAGTACTTC CASSGPSYEQYF TRBV19 12 NA TRBJ2-7 NA
TGCGCCAGCAGCCCCCTAGCGGGGGCCGCCTACGAGCAGTACTTC CASSPLAGAAYEQYF TRBV4-3 15 NA TRBJ2-7 TRBD2
TGTGCCAGCAGCCGCACAGAAAATCAGCCCCAGCATTTT CASSRTENQPQHF TRBV7-8 13 NA TRBJ1-5 NA
TGCGCCAGCAGCTTGGGACTAGCGGCAGCCCTGGACACCGGGGAGCTGTTTTTT CASSLGLAAALDTGELFF TRBV5-1 18 NA TRBJ2-2 TRBD2
TGTGCCAGTAGTATGGGGCGGGCTACGGGTCAGCCCCAGCATTTT CASSMGRATGQPQHF TRBV19 15 few TRBJ1-5 NA
TGCGCCAGCAGCCCACGACTAGCGGAAGATGAGCAGTTCTTC CASSPRLAEDEQFF TRBV5-1 14 NA TRBJ2-1 TRBD2
TGCGCCAGCAGTGAGTCTACTAATGAAAAACTGTTTTTT CASSESTNEKLFF TRBV10-1 13 once TRBJ1-4 NA
TGTGCCAGCAGCTCGGACAGGGGTTATGAAAAACTGTTTTTT CASSSDRGYEKLFF TRBV7-3 14 NA TRBJ1-4 TRBD1
TGTGCCAGCAGTCCCCCAGGGGGTGCCTATGGCTACACCTTC CASSPPGGAYGYTF TRBV28 14 NA TRBJ1-2 TRBD1
TGTGCCAGCTGTCAAGGGGACAGGGGGCCATGGAGCTCCTACAATGAGCAGTTCTTC CASCQGDRGPWSSYNEQFF TRBV6-1 19 NA TRBJ2-1 TRBD1
TGTGCCAGTAGTATTTCGGCGGCGAACACCGGGGAGCTGTTTTTT CASSISAANTGELFF TRBV19 15 NA TRBJ2-2 NA
TGTGCCAGCGGGACCTGGACAGATAGCAATCAGCCCCAGCATTTT CASGTWTDSNQPQHF TRBV27 15 NA TRBJ1-5 NA
TGTGCCAGCAGCTCCTACGAGCAGTACTTC CASSSYEQYF TRBV9 10 NA TRBJ2-7 NA
TGTGCCAGCAGTTTAGATTCCCCTGGACAGGGGGCTGGAAACACCATATATTTT CASSLDSPGQGAGNTIYF TRBV27 18 once TRBJ1-3 TRBD1
TGTGCCAGCAGCCAAGGGGACCTCCTCACGCAGTTCTTC CASSQGDLLTQFF TRBV4-2 13 once TRBJ2-1 NA